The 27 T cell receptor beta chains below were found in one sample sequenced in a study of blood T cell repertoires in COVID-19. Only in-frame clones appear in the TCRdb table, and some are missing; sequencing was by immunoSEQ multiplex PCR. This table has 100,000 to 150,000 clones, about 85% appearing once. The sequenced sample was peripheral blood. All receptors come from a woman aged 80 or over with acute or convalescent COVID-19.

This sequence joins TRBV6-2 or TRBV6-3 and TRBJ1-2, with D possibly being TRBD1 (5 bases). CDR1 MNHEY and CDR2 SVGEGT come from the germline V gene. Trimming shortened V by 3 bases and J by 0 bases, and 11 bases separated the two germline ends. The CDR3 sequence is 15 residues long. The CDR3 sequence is CASSYRGAANYGYTF. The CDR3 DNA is TGTGCCAGCAGTTATCGCGGGGCAGCTAACTATGGCTACACCTTC.

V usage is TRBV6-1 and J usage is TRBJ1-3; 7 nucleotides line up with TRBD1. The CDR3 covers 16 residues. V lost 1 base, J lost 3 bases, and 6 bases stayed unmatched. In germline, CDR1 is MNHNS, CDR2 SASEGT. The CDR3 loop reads CASSEGTGTRGNTIYF. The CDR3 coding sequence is TGTGCCAGCAGTGAAGGGACAGGTACCCGTGGAAACACCATATATTTT.

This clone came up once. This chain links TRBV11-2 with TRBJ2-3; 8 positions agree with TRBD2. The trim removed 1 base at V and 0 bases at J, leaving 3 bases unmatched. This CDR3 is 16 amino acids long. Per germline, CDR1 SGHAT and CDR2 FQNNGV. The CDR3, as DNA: TGTGCCAGCAGCTTAGTTGGCGGGGGGAGCACAGATACGCAGTATTTT. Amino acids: CASSLVGGGSTDTQYF.

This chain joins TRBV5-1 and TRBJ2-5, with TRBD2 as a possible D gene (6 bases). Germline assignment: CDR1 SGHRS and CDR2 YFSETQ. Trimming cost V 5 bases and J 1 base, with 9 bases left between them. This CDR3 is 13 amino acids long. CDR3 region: CASSRLVQETQYF. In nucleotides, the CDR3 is TGCGCCAGCAGTCGACTAGTCCAAGAGACCCAGTACTTC.

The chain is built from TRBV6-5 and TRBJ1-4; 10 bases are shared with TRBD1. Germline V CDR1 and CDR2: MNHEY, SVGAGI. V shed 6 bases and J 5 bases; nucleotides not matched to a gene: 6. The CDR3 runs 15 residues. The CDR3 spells CASREPGQGNEKLFF. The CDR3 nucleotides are TGTGCCAGCAGAGAGCCGGGACAGGGGAATGAAAAACTGTTTTTT.

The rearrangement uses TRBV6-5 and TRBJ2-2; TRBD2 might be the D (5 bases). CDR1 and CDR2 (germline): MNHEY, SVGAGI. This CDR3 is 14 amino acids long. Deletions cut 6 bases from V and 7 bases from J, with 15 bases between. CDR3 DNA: TGTGCCAGCAGCCCGGATTGGGCGGGCGGGGAGCTGTTTTTT. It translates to CASSPDWAGGELFF.

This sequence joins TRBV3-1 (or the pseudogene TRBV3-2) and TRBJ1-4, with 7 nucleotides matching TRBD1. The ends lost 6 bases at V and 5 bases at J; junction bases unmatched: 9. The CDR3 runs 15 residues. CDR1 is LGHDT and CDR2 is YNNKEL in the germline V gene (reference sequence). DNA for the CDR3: TGTGCCAGCAGTCTCGGGACAGCTATGAATGAAAAACTGTTTTTT. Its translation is CASSLGTAMNEKLFF.

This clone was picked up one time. The CDR3 is CASTGTVKTFVGKQPQHF. The CDR3 DNA reads TGTGCCAGCACCGGGACAGTTAAGACGTTTGTCGGGAAACAGCCCCAGCATTTT. The rearrangement uses TRBV28 and TRBJ1-5; TRBD1 aligns across 7 bases. The CDR3 runs 18 residues. The germline CDR1 and CDR2 sequences are MDHEN and SYDVKM. Trimming took 7 bases from V and 7 from J; bases not matched to a gene: 22.

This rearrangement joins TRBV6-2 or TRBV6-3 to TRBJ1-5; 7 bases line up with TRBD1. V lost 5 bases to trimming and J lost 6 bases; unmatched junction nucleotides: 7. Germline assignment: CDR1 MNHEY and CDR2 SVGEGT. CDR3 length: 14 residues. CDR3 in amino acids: CASSLTGSFQPQHF. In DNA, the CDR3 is TGTGCCAGCAGTCTGACAGGGAGTTTTCAGCCCCAGCATTTT.

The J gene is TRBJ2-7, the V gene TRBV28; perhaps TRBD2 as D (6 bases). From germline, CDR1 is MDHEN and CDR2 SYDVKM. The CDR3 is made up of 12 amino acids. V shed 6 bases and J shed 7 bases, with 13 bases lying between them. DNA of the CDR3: TGTGCCAGCAGCCGCGGGGTAGGTGAGCAGTACGTC. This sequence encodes CASSRGVGEQYV.

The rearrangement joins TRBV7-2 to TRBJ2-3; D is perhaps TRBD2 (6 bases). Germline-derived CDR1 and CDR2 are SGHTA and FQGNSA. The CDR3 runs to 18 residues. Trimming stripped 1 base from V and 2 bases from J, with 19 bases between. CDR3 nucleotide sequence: TGTGCCAGCAGCTTAGAACTCGGCCTAGCGATCCCCACAGATACGCAGTATTTT. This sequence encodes CASSLELGLAIPTDTQYF.

The CDR3 nucleotides are TGTGCCAGCAGACTCCAGGGGACCGGGGCCAACGTCCTGACTTTC. Its protein is CASRLQGTGANVLTF. The V call is TRBV27, the J call TRBJ2-6, with D possibly TRBD1 on 6 matching bases. Looked up from germline, CDR1 is MNHEY and CDR2 is SMNVEV (reference sequence). Trimming pared 6 bases from V and 4 bases from J, leaving 13 bases between. CDR3 size: 15 residues.

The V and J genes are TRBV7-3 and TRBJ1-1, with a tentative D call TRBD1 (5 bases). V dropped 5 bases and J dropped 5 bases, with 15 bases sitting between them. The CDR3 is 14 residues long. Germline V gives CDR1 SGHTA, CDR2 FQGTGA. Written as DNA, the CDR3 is TGTGCCAGCAGCCTGACGGGGGTGCGGACTGAAGCTTTCTTT. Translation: CASSLTGVRTEAFF.

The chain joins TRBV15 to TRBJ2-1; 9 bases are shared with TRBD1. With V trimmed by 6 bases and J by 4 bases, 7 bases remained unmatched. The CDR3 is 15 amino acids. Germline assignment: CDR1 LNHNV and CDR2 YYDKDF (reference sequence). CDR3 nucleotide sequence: TGTGCCACCAGGACCCGGGACAGGGATTACAATGAGCAGTTCTTC. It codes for CATRTRDRDYNEQFF.

CDR3 protein: CASSSSGGGADTQYF. The CDR3, as DNA: TGTGCCAGCAGCTCTAGCGGGGGAGGAGCAGATACGCAGTATTTT. V is TRBV13 and J is TRBJ2-3, with TRBD2 identical over 10 bases. Germline assignment: CDR1 PRHDT and CDR2 FYEKMQ (reference sequence). Trimming cost V 4 bases and J 4 bases; bases outside gene matches: 5. This CDR3 contains 15 residues.

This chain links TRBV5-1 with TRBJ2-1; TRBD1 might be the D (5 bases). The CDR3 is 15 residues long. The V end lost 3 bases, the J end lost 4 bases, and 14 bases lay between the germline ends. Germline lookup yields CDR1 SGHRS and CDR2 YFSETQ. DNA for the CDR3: TGCGCCAGCAGCTATGACAGTTTTAGTTACAATGAGCAGTTCTTC. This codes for CASSYDSFSYNEQFF. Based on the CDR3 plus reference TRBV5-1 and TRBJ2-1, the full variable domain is KAGVTQTPRYLIKTRGQQVTLSCSPISGHRSVSWYQQTPGQGLQFLFEYFSETQRNKGNFPGRFSGRQFSNSRSEMNVSTLELGDSALYLCASSYDSFSYNEQFFGPGTRLTVL.

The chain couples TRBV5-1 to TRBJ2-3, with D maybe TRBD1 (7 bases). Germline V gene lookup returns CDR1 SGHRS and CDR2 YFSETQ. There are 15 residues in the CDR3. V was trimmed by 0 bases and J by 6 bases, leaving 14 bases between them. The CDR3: CASSLDGRGADTQYF. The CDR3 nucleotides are TGCGCCAGCAGCTTGGATGGCAGGGGGGCGGATACGCAGTATTTT.

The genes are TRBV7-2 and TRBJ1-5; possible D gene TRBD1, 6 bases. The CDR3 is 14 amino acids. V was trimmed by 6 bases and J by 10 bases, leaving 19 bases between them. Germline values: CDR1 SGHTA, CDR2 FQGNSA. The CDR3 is CASSSDRKEPPQHF. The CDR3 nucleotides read TGTGCCAGCAGTTCGGACAGAAAAGAGCCACCCCAGCATTTT.

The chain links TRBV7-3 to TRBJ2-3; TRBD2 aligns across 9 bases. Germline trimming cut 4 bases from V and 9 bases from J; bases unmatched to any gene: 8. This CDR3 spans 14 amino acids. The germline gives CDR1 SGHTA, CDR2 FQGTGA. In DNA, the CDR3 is TGTGCCAGCAGCTCCTCGGGTAGCGGGGGAACGCAGTATTTT. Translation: CASSSSGSGGTQYF.

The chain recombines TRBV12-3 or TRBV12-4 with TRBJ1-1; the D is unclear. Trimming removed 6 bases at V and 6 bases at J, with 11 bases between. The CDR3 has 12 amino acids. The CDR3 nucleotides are TGTGCCAGCAGGTCCGACTCTCCTGAAGCTTTCTTT. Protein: CASRSDSPEAFF.

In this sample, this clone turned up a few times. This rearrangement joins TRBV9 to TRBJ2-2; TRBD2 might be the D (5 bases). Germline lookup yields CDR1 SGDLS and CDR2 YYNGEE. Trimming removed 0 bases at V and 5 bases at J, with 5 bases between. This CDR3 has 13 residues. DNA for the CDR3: TGTGCCAGCAGCGTAGGCGGGACCGGGGAGCTGTTTTTT. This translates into CASSVGGTGELFF.

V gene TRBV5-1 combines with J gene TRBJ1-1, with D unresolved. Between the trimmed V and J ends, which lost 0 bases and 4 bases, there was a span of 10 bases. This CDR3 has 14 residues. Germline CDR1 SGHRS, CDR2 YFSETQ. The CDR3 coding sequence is TGCGCCAGCAGCTTGGGTACTACGGGCACTGAAGCTTTCTTT. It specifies CASSLGTTGTEAFF.

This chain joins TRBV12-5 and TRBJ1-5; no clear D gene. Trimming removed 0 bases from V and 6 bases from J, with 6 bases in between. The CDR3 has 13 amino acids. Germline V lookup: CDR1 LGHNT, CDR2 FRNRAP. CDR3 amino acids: CASGLVLSQPQHF. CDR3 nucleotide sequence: TGTGCTAGTGGTTTGGTTTTGAGTCAGCCCCAGCATTTT.

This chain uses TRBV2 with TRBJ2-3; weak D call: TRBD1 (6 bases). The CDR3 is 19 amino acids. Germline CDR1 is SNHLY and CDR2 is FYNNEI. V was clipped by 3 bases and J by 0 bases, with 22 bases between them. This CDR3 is CASSDPTTDRFTSTDTQYF. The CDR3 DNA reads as TGTGCCAGCAGTGACCCAACAACGGACAGATTTACTAGCACAGATACGCAGTATTTT. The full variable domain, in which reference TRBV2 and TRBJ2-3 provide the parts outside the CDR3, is EPEVTQTPSHQVTQMGQEVILRCVPISNHLYFYWYRQILGQKVEFLVSFYNNEISEKSEIFDDQFSVERPDGSNFTLKIRSTKLEDSAMYFCASSDPTTDRFTSTDTQYFGPGTRLTVL.

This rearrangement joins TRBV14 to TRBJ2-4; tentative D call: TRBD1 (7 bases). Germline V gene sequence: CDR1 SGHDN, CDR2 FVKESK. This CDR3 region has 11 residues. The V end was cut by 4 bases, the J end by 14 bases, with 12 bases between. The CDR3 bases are TGTGCCAGCAGCCGGAGGGACAGAAAGTACTTC. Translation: CASSRRDRKYF.

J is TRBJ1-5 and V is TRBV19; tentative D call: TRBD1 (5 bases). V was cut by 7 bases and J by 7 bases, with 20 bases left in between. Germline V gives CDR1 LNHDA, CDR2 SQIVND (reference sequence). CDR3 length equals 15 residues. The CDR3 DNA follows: TGTGCCAGTACCACAGAACAGGCCTTCGGGCAGCCCCAGCATTTT. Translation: CASTTEQAFGQPQHF.

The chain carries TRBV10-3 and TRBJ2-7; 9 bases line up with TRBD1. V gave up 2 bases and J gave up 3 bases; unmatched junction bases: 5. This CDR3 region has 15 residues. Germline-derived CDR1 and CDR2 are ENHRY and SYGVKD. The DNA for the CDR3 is TGTGCCATCAGTGAGGTGGGACAGGGCCACTACGAGCAGTACTTC. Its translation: CAISEVGQGHYEQYF.